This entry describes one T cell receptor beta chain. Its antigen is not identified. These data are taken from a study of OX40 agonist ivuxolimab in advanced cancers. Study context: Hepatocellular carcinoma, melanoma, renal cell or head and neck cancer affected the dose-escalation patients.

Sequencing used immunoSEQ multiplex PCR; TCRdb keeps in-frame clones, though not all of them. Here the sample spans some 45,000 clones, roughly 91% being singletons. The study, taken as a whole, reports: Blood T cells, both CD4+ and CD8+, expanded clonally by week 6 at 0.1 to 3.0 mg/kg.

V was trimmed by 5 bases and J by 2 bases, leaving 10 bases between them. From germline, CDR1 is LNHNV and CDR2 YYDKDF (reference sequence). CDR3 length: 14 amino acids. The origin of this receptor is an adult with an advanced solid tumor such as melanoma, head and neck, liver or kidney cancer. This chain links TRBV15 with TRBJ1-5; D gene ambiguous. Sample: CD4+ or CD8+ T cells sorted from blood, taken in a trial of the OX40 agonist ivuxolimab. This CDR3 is CATSPLDGNQPQHF. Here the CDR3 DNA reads TGTGCCACCAGCCCCTTGGACGGCAATCAGCCCCAGCATTTT.